The 13 T cell receptor beta chains given below trace back to one sample, sequenced in a study of CD8 T cells in cerebrospinal fluid in Alzheimer's disease. TCRdb reprocessed the 10x single-cell sequencing reads; each CDR3 protein has one entry and no DNA is given. In all, the sample yields approximately 1,400 distinct CDR3 sequences. Sequencing was carried out using cerebrospinal fluid. The receptors shown here come from a human donor with Alzheimer's disease.

This clonotype counts as medium-sized by frequency. This sequence joins TRBV13 and TRBJ2-3; no DNA is available, so the TRBD1 call from TCRdb remains unchecked. Germline V gene lookup returns CDR1 PRHDT and CDR2 FYEKMQ (reference sequence). CDR3 length equals 17 residues. The CDR3 loop reads CASTNRIGYRGQDTQYF.

According to its frequency, this clonotype is medium-sized. This sequence joins TRBV30 and TRBJ1-1; checking the TCRdb D call of TRBD1 is not possible without DNA. Germline CDR1 GTSNPN, CDR2 SVGIG (reference sequence). The CDR3 sequence is 12 residues long. Here the CDR3 reads CAWSPLGTQAFF.

This clonotype is identified as medium-sized from frequency. The CDR3 is CATSVSSGTQETQYF. The chain recombines TRBV15 with TRBJ2-5; TCRdb designates TRBD2, a call that cannot be tested without DNA. The germline V gene has CDR1 LNHNV and CDR2 YYDKDF (reference sequence). The CDR3 consists of 15 residues.

This clonotype is deemed medium-sized (0.01 to 0.1%) by its frequency. The chain carries TRBV6-5 and TRBJ2-1. The length of the CDR3 is 11 residues. CDR1 and CDR2 (germline): MNHEY, SVGAGI. CDR3 protein: CASSLENEQFF.

This clonotype is medium-sized (0.01 to 0.1%) by frequency. The rearrangement links TRBV12-3 or TRBV12-4 to TRBJ2-1; no DNA is available, so the TRBD1 call from TCRdb remains unchecked. The CDR3 is 13 amino acids. CDR3 amino acids: CASSFRAGNEQFF.

This chain uses TRBV3-1 with TRBJ1-2. The CDR3 length is 12 residues. Germline V gene data show CDR1 as LGHDT and CDR2 as YNNKEL (reference sequence). The CDR3 is CASSQGYYGYTF.

This clonotype is labeled medium-sized (0.01 to 0.1%) based on frequency. CDR3: CASSPRTNGYEQYF. This chain uses TRBV7-7 with TRBJ2-7; the D call of TRBD2 rests on TCRdb alone, since no DNA is present to check it. This CDR3 is built from 14 residues. Germline V lookup: CDR1 SSHAT, CDR2 FNYEAQ (reference sequence).

Its frequency marks this clonotype as medium-sized. The chain carries TRBV29-1 and TRBJ1-2; the D gene TCRdb calls, TRBD1, cannot be checked with no DNA. CDR1 and CDR2 (germline): SQVTM, ANQGSEA. The CDR3 runs to 14 residues. CDR3 loop: CSVYFATGRNGYTF.

By frequency, this clonotype is medium-sized. The chain recombines TRBV7-8 with TRBJ1-4; TCRdb's assignment of TRBD1 cannot be checked, as there is no DNA. CDR3 size: 17 residues. In germline, CDR1 is SGHVS, CDR2 FQNEAQ. The CDR3 spells CASSSTRYRGRVEKLFF.

This clonotype is deemed medium-sized by its frequency. This chain uses TRBV30 with TRBJ2-5. Per the germline V gene, CDR1 is GTSNPN and CDR2 is SVGIG (reference sequence). This CDR3 has 13 residues. The CDR3 reads CAWSLGHEETQYF.

Measured by frequency, this clonotype is medium-sized. The chain recombines TRBV5-1 with TRBJ2-7; TCRdb's D call, TRBD1, is unchecked because there is no DNA. Germline-derived CDR1 and CDR2 are SGHRS and YFSETQ. This CDR3 comprises 16 residues. CDR3 loop: CASSLAPMGAGYEQYF.

By frequency, this clonotype registers medium-sized. The chain couples TRBV20-1 to TRBJ1-2; TCRdb picks TRBD1, but there is no DNA to check that call. The germline V gene encodes CDR1 DFQATT and CDR2 SNEGSKA (reference sequence). The CDR3 covers 14 residues. The CDR3 reads CSAKGTGGSYGYTF.

V is TRBV5-4 and J is TRBJ1-1. The germline CDR1 and CDR2 sequences are SGHNT and YYREEE (reference sequence). This CDR3 has 15 residues. Here the CDR3 reads CASSLGYLGRAEAFF.